One and the same sample provided the 10 T cell receptor beta chains below, sequenced in a study of blood T cell repertoires in COVID-19. Data came from immunoSEQ multiplex PCR; TCRdb stores just in-frame clones and leaves some out. The sample records 150,000 to 200,000 clones, around nine tenths being singletons. The sequencing sample was made of peripheral blood. The receptors were gathered from a man aged 70 or older with acute or convalescent COVID-19.

The chain couples TRBV7-2 to TRBJ1-1, with unresolved D. The CDR3 is made up of 12 amino acids. Looked up from germline, CDR1 is SGHTA and CDR2 is FQGNSA. V was shortened by 2 bases and J by 5 bases, with 6 bases between the two germline ends. The CDR3 DNA sequence: TGTGCCAGCAGCTTACGGAGGACTGAAGCTTTCTTT. Its protein is CASSLRRTEAFF.

The chain couples TRBV12-5 to TRBJ2-7; no definite D call. Germline assignment: CDR1 LGHNT and CDR2 FRNRAP. This CDR3 comprises 17 residues. The V gene lost 0 bases and the J gene lost 2 bases, with 17 bases spanning the gap. The CDR3, as DNA: TGTGCTAGTGGTTTGGTCCTCCGCTCAAGCCGTCCCTACGAGCAGTACTTC. Encoded protein: CASGLVLRSSRPYEQYF.

The count of this clone is one. This chain links TRBV18 with TRBJ2-5; D is ambiguous. CDR1 is KGHSH and CDR2 is LQKENI in the germline V gene. This CDR3 is built from 14 residues. The ends were cut back, 3 bases at V and 5 bases at J, with 13 bases in the middle. In nucleotides, the CDR3 is TGTGCCAGCTCACCCCCAGAGGTGCGGGAGACCCAGTACTTC. Its protein is CASSPPEVRETQYF. The full variable domain, in which reference TRBV18 and TRBJ2-5 provide the parts outside the CDR3, is NAGVMQNPRHLVRRRGQEARLRCSPMKGHSHVYWYRQLPEEGLKFMVYLQKENIIDESGMPKERFSAEFPKEGPSILRIQQVVRGDSAAYFCASSPPEVRETQYFGPGTRLLVL.

The rearrangement joins TRBV4-3 to TRBJ2-7; 10 nucleotides line up with TRBD2. The CDR3 is 16 amino acids. V shed 4 bases and J 3 bases; nucleotides not matched to a gene: 9. The germline V gene encodes CDR1 LGHNA and CDR2 YSLEER. The DNA for the CDR3 is TGCGCCAGCAGCCCCTTCTTCGTAGCGGGGGGCTACGAGCAGTACTTC. This codes for CASSPFFVAGGYEQYF.

V and J are TRBV30 and TRBJ1-2; TRBD1 aligns across 8 bases. CDR1 is GTSNPN, CDR2 SVGIG, per germline (reference sequence). The CDR3 spans 15 residues. Trimming removed 0 bases from V and 4 bases from J; junction bases left unmatched: 7. CDR3 residues: CAWSVFSGGVYGYTF. The DNA of the CDR3 is TGTGCCTGGAGTGTATTTTCAGGGGGCGTCTATGGCTACACCTTC.

The genes are TRBV2 and TRBJ2-5; D is unclear. V lost 3 bases, J lost 5 bases, and 7 bases lay in between. The length of the CDR3 is 12 residues. Germline loops: CDR1 SNHLY, CDR2 FYNNEI. The CDR3 is CASSDVRETQYF. The CDR3 bases are TGTGCCAGCAGTGACGTGAGGGAGACCCAGTACTTC.

The chain recombines TRBV4-1 with TRBJ2-1, with 8 bases aligning to TRBD1. After removal of 3 bases from V and 8 bases from J, the junction contained 12 bases not matched to a gene. The CDR3 contains 16 residues. Germline values: CDR1 MGHRA, CDR2 YSYEKL. The CDR3 loop reads CASSHGQGLGGDEQFF. The CDR3 DNA reads TGCGCCAGCAGCCACGGACAGGGATTAGGTGGCGATGAGCAGTTCTTC.

The chain has TRBV2 and TRBJ2-3, with 8 positions matching TRBD1. There are 13 residues in the CDR3. V lost 6 bases and J lost 3; bases outside the gene matches: 2. The germline V gene encodes CDR1 SNHLY and CDR2 FYNNEI. DNA of the CDR3: TGTGCCAGCAGCAGGGGGCTTACAGATACGCAGTATTTT. Its translation is CASSRGLTDTQYF.

The chain joins TRBV5-5 to TRBJ1-2; the D gene is possibly TRBD1 (5 bases). This CDR3 spans 14 amino acids. The germline CDR1 and CDR2 sequences are SGHKS and YYEKEE (reference sequence). V dropped 0 bases and J dropped 4 bases, with 10 bases sitting between them. This chain's CDR3 is CASSLAPGIYGYTF. As DNA, the CDR3 is TGTGCCAGCAGCTTGGCGCCAGGGATCTATGGCTACACCTTC.

The J gene is TRBJ2-6, the V gene TRBV5-4, with 8 bases aligning to TRBD1. The CDR3 totals 17 residues. Germline CDR1 SGHNT, CDR2 YYREEE (reference sequence). With V trimmed by 5 bases and J by 0 bases, 7 bases remained unmatched. The CDR3 spells CASSSGQGGSGANVLTF. CDR3 nucleotides: TGTGCCAGCAGTTCCGGACAGGGAGGCTCTGGGGCCAACGTCCTGACTTTC.